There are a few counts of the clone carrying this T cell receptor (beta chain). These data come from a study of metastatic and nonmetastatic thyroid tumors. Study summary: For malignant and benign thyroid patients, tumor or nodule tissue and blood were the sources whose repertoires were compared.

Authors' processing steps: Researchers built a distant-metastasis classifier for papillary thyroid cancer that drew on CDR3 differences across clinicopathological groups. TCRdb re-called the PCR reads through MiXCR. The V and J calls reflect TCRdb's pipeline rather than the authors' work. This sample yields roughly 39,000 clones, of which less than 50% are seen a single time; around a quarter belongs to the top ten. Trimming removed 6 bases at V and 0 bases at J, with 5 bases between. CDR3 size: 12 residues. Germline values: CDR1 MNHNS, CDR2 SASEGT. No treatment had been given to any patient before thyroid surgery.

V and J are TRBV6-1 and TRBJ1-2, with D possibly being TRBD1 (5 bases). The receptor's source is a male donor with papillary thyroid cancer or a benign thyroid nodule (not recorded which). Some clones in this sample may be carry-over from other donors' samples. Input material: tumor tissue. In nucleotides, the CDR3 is TGTGCCAGCAGGACAGCTAACTATGGCTACACCTTC. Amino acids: CASRTANYGYTF.